A selection of T cell receptor beta chains follows, all from one sample in a study of Ad26.COV2.S vaccination and SARS-CoV-2 variants. Sequenced by immunoSEQ multiplex PCR; TCRdb stores in-frame clones only, minus some. The sample has roughly 270,000 clones; about 90% are singletons. The sample consisted of peripheral blood, taken in a trial of Ad26.COV2.S vaccine versus placebo. Receptors were obtained from a person aged 18-65 years who received the Ad26.COV2.S COVID-19 vaccine or a placebo. Each CDR3 is given with its conserved first and last residue. D genes are given only for firm matches.

TRBJ1-2 | TRBV5-1 | TRBD1 | CASSTQGAAGYTF | TGCGCCAGCAGCACCCAGGGGGCTGCTGGCTACACCTTC
TRBJ2-7 | TRBV4-3 | - | CASSQEPVGSTYEQYF | TGCGCCAGCAGCCAAGAGCCCGTGGGGAGCACCTACGAGCAGTACTTC
TRBJ1-5 | TRBV15 | - | CATSRGNSNQPQHF | TGTGCCACCAGCAGGGGAAATAGCAATCAGCCCCAGCATTTT
TRBJ2-2 | TRBV24-1 | - | CATSDSGQDTGELFF | TGTGCCACCAGTGATTCGGGACAAGACACCGGGGAGCTGTTTTTT
TRBJ2-5 | TRBV3-1/TRBV3-2 | TRBD2 | CASSRPGLAGGETQYF | TGTGCCAGCAGCCGCCCGGGACTAGCGGGGGGAGAGACCCAGTACTTC
TRBJ2-7 | TRBV4-1 | TRBD2 | CASSQVGTSGYEQYF | TGCGCCAGCAGCCAAGTCGGGACTAGCGGTTACGAGCAGTACTTC
TRBJ2-7 | TRBV19 | - | CASSIQSPGEQYF | TGTGCCAGTAGTATCCAGAGCCCTGGGGAGCAGTACTTC
TRBJ1-1 | TRBV27 | - | CASSLGLLNTEAFF | TGTGCCAGCAGTTTGGGACTGCTGAACACTGAAGCTTTCTTT
TRBJ2-5 | TRBV5-1 | TRBD2 | CASSSLGAGGAETQYF | TGCGCCAGCAGCTCCCTCGGGGCGGGAGGTGCAGAGACCCAGTACTTC
TRBJ1-2 | TRBV30 | - | CAWRGREDYYGYTF | TGTGCCTGGAGGGGCAGGGAGGACTACTATGGCTACACCTTC
TRBJ1-5 | TRBV28 | TRBD1 | CASSFEQGGQVSNQPQHF | TGTGCCAGCAGTTTTGAACAGGGGGGTCAGGTTAGCAATCAGCCCCAGCATTTT
TRBJ1-2 | TRBV5-1 | - | CAGLQGHSTTNYGYTF | TGCGCCGGACTTCAGGGGCATTCAACGACTAACTATGGCTACACCTTC
TRBJ2-7 | TRBV11-3 | - | CASSVAGIGGGAILEQYF | TGTGCCAGCAGCGTAGCAGGGATAGGGGGGGGCGCAATTCTCGAGCAGTACTTC
TRBJ2-5 | TRBV13 | - | CASSLRGMGQETQYF | TGTGCCAGCAGCTTGCGGGGTATGGGCCAAGAGACCCAGTACTTC
TRBJ2-7 | TRBV19 | TRBD2 | CASSMVLAGAYEQYF | TGTGCCAGTAGTATGGTACTAGCGGGAGCTTACGAGCAGTACTTC
TRBJ2-7 | TRBV9 | TRBD1 | CASSVGPGQAKSYEQYF | TGTGCCAGCAGCGTTGGGCCGGGACAGGCGAAATCCTACGAGCAGTACTTC
TRBJ2-1 | TRBV5-6 | - | CASSLGGGHGDEQFF | TGTGCCAGCAGCTTGGGCGGGGGCCATGGTGATGAGCAGTTCTTC
TRBJ2-7 | TRBV19 | - | CASSIKGQGFYEQYF | TGTGCCAGTAGTATAAAGGGTCAGGGGTTCTACGAGCAGTACTTC
TRBJ2-2 | TRBV5-1 | - | CASSLLGAANTGELFF | TGCGCCAGCAGCTTGTTGGGGGCAGCGAACACCGGGGAGCTGTTTTTT
TRBJ2-3 | TRBV7-2 | - | CASSFWGALADTQYF | TGTGCCAGCAGCTTCTGGGGGGCTCTGGCAGATACGCAGTATTTT